This is a list of T cell receptor beta chains from one sample in a study of cytomegalovirus exposure and HLA in healthy donors. The data were produced by immunoSEQ multiplex PCR, yet TCRdb's version contains in-frame clones alone and is incomplete. The sample yields about 67,000 clones, less than 80% seen once. The sequencing sample was made of PBMCs. Receptors originate from a man in his 60s in good health and CMV-seropositive. The CDR3 runs from the conserved cysteine through the conserved F or W. Each record gives: clone size, D gene, J gene, V gene, CDR3 DNA, CDR3 protein. D genes are given only for firm matches. Some rows mark clone size as missing; the rest say once, few, many or name a class of expanded clone.

>-|-|TRBJ2-1|TRBV5-1
TGCGCCAGCAGCGGATCCACTAGATTTGAGCAGTTCTTC
CASSGSTRFEQFF
>-|TRBD1|TRBJ2-1|TRBV13
TGTGCCAGCAGCTCCGGACAGGGGCTTCGGGATGAGCAGTTCTTC
CASSSGQGLRDEQFF
>-|-|TRBJ2-6|TRBV19
TGTGCCAGTAGCCCCCGGAGCTCTGGGGCCAACGTCCTGACTTTC
CASSPRSSGANVLTF
>-|-|TRBJ1-1|TRBV6-5
TGTGCCAGCACCCGGGGGAACACTGAAGCTTTCTTT
CASTRGNTEAFF
>-|TRBD1|TRBJ1-5|TRBV6-5
TGTGCCAGCAGGCGGACAGGGCGCAATCAGCCCCAGCATTTT
CASRRTGRNQPQHF
>-|-|TRBJ1-1|TRBV29-1
TGCAGCGGAGGGTTAGAGACCACTGAAGCTTTCTTT
CSGGLETTEAFF
>once|TRBD1|TRBJ2-7|TRBV18
TGTGCCAGCTCACCTGTTGGGACAGGCGGCGCCTACGAGCAGTACTTC
CASSPVGTGGAYEQYF
>-|TRBD2|TRBJ2-2|TRBV4-2
TGTGCCAGCAGCTCCCCGACTAGCGGGGGGGCCAACACCGGGGAGCTGTTTTTT
CASSSPTSGGANTGELFF
>once|TRBD1|TRBJ2-7|TRBV5-1
TGCGCCAGCAGCCCGGGACAGGGGGCATGGTGGGAGCAGTACTTC
CASSPGQGAWWEQYF
>-|-|TRBJ2-3|TRBV7-6
TGTGCCAGCAGCGCTGGGGGGGCCTACACAGATACGCAGTATTTT
CASSAGGAYTDTQYF
>-|TRBD2|TRBJ2-1|TRBV5-4
TGTGCCAGCCTCCGGACTAGGGACAATGAGCAGTTCTTC
CASLRTRDNEQFF
>-|-|TRBJ1-5|TRBV7-2
TGTGCCAGCAGCTTGCAGGGGTCTGGCAATCAGCCCCAGCATTTT
CASSLQGSGNQPQHF
>once|-|TRBJ1-2|TRBV5-1
TGCGCCACCACTCCGGACAGTCCTAACTATGGCTACACCTTC
CATTPDSPNYGYTF
>-|-|TRBJ1-2|TRBV6-6
TGTGCCAGCAGTTACTCAACAGACTATGGCTACACCTTC
CASSYSTDYGYTF
>-|TRBD1|TRBJ1-2|TRBV5-5
TGTGCCAGCAGCCCAGTCCCGGGACAGGGTTCAAGCTATGGCTACACCTTC
CASSPVPGQGSSYGYTF
>-|TRBD1|TRBJ2-1|TRBV19
TGTGCCAGTAGTATGGGACAGAGCTACAATGAGCAGTTCTTC
CASSMGQSYNEQFF
>few|TRBD1|TRBJ1-1|TRBV28
TGTGCCAGCAGTTCCCCCCCCGGGACAGGGGGGACTGAAGCTTTCTTT
CASSSPPGTGGTEAFF
>once|TRBD2|TRBJ2-7|TRBV7-2
TGTGCCAGCAGCTTACAGACTAGCCGCTACGAGCAGTACTTC
CASSLQTSRYEQYF
>-|TRBD1|TRBJ1-2|TRBV6-1
TGTGCCAGCAGTGAAGAGGGACAGGTATTCTATGGCTACACCTTC
CASSEEGQVFYGYTF
>-|-|TRBJ2-7|TRBV11-3
TGTGCCAGCAGCTTAAGCGCTGGGAGAAGCGCTTACGAGCAGTACTTC
CASSLSAGRSAYEQYF
>-|TRBD2|TRBJ2-2|TRBV6-6
TGTGCCAGCAGTTACGGACTAGCGGACACCGGGGAGCTGTTTTTT
CASSYGLADTGELFF
>few|-|TRBJ1-6|TRBV4-1
TGCGCCAGCAGCCAACTAGCGGGTCTTGGTTCACCCCTCCACTTT
CASSQLAGLGSPLHF
>few|-|TRBJ1-1|TRBV5-1
TGCGCCACCTCCCGTGGGGGAGGGAGCGACACTGAAGCTTTCTTT
CATSRGGGSDTEAFF
>once|-|TRBJ2-7|TRBV27
TGTGCCAGCAGTTTAAAGGGCCGCAGCGGGTACGAGCAGTACTTC
CASSLKGRSGYEQYF
>few|TRBD1|TRBJ2-1|TRBV11-3
TGTGCCAGCAGCGCTGGACAGGGGAACAATGAGCAGTTCTTC
CASSAGQGNNEQFF
>-|TRBD1|TRBJ1-4|TRBV4-1
TGCGCCAGCAGCCCCCGGGGACAGAGAATACTCGAAGAAAAACTGTTTTTT
CASSPRGQRILEEKLFF
>-|-|TRBJ2-3|TRBV7-9
TGTGCCAGCAGGGGCATTCTTGGGTCAGATACGCAGTATTTT
CASRGILGSDTQYF
>-|TRBD2|TRBJ2-2|TRBV2
TGTGCCAGCAGTGCGGTGGTAGCGGGGGCCGGGGAGCTGTTTTTT
CASSAVVAGAGELFF
>-|-|TRBJ1-1|TRBV6-5
TGTGCCAGCAGTGAAGGGCGGGGACGGACTGAAGCTTTCTTT
CASSEGRGRTEAFF
>few|TRBD1|TRBJ1-3|TRBV19
TGTGCCAGTAGTATGGAGGGGGCGTTCGGAAACACCATATATTTT
CASSMEGAFGNTIYF
>-|TRBD1|TRBJ2-3|TRBV7-6
TGTGCCAGCAGCCGGACAGGGGGCGGGAGTACAGATACGCAGTATTTT
CASSRTGGGSTDTQYF
>few|-|TRBJ1-1|TRBV27
TGTGCCAGCAAAAACAGGGTCGACACTGAAGCTTTCTTT
CASKNRVDTEAFF
>-|-|TRBJ2-3|TRBV5-1
TGCGCCAGCAGCTTGGAGGACTTAGATACGCAGTATTTT
CASSLEDLDTQYF